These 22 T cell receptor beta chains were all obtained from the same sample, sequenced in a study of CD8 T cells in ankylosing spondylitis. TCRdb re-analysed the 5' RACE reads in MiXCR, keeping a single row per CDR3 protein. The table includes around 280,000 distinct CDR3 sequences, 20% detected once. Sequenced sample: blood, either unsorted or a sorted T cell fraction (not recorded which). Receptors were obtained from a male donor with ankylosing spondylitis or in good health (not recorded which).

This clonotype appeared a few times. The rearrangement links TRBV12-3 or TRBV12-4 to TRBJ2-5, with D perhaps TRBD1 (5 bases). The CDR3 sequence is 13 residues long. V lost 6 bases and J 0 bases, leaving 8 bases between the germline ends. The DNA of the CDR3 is TGTGCCAGCAGGGCAGGGCACCAAGAGACCCAGTACTTC. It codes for CASRAGHQETQYF.

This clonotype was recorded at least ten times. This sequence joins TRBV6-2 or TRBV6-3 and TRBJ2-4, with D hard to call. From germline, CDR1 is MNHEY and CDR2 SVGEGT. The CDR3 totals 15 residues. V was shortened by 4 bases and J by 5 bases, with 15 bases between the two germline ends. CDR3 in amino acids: CASSSPSTPENIQYF. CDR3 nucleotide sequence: TGTGCCAGCAGTTCCCCGTCTACCCCGGAAAACATTCAGTACTTC.

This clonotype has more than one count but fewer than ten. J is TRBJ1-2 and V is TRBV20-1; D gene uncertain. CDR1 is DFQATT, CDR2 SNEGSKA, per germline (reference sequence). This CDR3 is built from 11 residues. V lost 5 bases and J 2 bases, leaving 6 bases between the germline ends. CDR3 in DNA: TGCAGTGCTCCACAGAACTATGGCTACACCTTC. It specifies CSAPQNYGYTF.

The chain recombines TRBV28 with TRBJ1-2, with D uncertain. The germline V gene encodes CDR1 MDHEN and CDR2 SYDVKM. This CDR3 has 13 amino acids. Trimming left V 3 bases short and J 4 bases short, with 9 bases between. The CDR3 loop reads CASSFGGIYGYTF. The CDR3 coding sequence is TGTGCCAGCAGTTTCGGAGGGATCTATGGCTACACCTTC.

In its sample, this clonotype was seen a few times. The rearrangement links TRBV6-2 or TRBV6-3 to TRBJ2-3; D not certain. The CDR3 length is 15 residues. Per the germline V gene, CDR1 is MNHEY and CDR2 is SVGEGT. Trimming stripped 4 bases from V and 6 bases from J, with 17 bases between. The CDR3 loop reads CASSSLAGSRDTQYF. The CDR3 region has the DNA TGTGCCAGCAGTTCTCTGGCCGGTTCTAGGGATACGCAGTATTTT.

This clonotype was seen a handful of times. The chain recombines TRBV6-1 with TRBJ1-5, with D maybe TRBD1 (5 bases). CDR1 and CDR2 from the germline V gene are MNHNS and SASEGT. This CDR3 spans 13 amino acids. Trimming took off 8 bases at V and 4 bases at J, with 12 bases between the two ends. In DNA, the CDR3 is TGTGCCAGCGCTGGGGCGATGAATCAGCCCCAGCATTTT. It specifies CASAGAMNQPQHF.

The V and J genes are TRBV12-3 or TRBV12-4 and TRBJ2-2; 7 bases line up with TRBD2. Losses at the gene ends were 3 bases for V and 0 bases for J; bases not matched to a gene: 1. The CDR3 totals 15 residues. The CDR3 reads CASSFAGANTGELFF. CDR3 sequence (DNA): TGTGCCAGCAGTTTTGCGGGAGCGAACACCGGGGAGCTGTTTTTT.

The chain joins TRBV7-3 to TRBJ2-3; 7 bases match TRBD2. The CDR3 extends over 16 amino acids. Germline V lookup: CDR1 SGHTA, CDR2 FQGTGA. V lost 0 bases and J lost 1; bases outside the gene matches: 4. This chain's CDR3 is CASSLTGGIGTDTQYF. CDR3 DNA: TGTGCCAGCAGCTTAACGGGGGGGATCGGCACAGATACGCAGTATTTT.

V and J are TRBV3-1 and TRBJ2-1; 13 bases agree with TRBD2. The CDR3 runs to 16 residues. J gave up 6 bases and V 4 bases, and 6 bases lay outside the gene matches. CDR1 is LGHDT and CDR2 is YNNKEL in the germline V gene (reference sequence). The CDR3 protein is CASSRGLAGVSNEQFF. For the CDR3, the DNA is TGTGCCAGCAGCCGAGGACTAGCGGGAGTAAGCAATGAGCAGTTCTTC.

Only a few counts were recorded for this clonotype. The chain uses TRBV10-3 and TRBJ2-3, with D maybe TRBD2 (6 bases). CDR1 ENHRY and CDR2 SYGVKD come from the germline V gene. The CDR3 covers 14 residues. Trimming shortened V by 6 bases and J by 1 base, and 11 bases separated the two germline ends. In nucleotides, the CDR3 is TGTGCCATCAGCTCGGGGGAGGGCACAGATACGCAGTATTTT. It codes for CAISSGEGTDTQYF.

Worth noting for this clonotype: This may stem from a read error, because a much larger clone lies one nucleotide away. In nucleotides, the CDR3 is TGCAGCGTGACTGAGACTACTTACCGGGCGACTGAGCAGTTCTTC. Its protein is CSVTETTYRATEQFF. The gene calls are TRBV29-1 and TRBJ2-1, with a tentative D call TRBD2 (5 bases). CDR1 is SQVTM, CDR2 ANQGSEA, per germline. CDR3 length: 15 residues. Trimming left V 6 bases short and J 9 bases short, with 24 bases between.

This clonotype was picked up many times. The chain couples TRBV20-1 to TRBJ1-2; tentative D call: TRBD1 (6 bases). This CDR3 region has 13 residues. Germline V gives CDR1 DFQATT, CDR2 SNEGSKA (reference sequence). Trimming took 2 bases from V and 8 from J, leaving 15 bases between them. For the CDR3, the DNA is TGCAGTGCTAGAATACCGGGGGCGCAAGGCTACACCTTC. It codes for CSARIPGAQGYTF.

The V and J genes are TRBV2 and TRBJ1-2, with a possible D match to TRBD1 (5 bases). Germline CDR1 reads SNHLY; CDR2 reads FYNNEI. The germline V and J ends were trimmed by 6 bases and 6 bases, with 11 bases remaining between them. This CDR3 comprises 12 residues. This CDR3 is CASRERGDGYTF. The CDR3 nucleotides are TGTGCCAGCAGGGAAAGGGGTGATGGCTACACCTTC.

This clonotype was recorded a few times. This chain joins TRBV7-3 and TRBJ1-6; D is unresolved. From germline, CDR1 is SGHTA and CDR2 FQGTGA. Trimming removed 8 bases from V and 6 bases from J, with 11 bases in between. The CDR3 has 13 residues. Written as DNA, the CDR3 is TGTGCCAGCGGCGTGACTAGTAATTCACCCCTCCACTTT. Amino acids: CASGVTSNSPLHF.

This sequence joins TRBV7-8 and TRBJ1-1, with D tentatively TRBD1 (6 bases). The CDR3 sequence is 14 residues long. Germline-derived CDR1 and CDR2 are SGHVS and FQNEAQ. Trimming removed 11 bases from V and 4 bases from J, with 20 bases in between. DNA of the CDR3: TGTGCCTCCGGGCGGGGGGCTGAGGGCACTGAAGCTTTCTTT. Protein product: CASGRGAEGTEAFF.

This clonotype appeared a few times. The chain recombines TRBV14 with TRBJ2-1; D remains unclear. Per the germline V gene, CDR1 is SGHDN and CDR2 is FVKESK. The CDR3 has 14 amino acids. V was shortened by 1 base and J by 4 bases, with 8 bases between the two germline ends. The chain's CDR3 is CASSQGVRYNEQFF. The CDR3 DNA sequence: TGTGCCAGCAGCCAAGGGGTGCGTTACAATGAGCAGTTCTTC.

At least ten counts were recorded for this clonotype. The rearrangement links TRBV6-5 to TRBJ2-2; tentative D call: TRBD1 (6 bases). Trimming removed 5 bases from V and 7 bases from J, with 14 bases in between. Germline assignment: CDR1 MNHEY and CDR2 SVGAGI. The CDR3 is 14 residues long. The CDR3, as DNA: TGTGCCAGCAGTCTACAGGGTATCGGCGGGGAGCTGTTTTTT. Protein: CASSLQGIGGELFF.

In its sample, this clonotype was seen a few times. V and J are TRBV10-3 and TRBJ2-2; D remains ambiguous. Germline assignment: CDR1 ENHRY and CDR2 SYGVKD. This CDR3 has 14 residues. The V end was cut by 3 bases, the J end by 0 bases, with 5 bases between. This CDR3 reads CAISDSANTGELFF. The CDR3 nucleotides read TGTGCCATCAGTGATTCGGCGAACACCGGGGAGCTGTTTTTT.

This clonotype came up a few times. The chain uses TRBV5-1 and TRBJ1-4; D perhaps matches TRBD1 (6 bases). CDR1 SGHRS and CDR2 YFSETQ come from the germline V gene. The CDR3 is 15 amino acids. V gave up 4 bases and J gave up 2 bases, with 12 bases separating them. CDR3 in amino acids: CASSLVGATNEKLFF. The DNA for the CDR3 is TGCGCCAGCAGCCTTGTGGGGGCCACTAATGAAAAACTGTTTTTT.

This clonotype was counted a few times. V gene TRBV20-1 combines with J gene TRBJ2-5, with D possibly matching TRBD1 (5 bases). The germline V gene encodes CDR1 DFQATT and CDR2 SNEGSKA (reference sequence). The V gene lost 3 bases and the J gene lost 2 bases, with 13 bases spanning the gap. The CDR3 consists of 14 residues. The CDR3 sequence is CSASRATVQETQYF. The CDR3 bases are TGCAGTGCTAGCAGAGCGACAGTACAAGAGACCCAGTACTTC.

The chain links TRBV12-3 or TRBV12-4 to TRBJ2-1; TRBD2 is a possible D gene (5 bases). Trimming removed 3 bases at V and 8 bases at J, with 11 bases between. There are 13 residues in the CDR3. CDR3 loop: CASSLVGAYEQFF. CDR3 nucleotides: TGTGCCAGCAGTTTGGTGGGAGCCTATGAGCAGTTCTTC.

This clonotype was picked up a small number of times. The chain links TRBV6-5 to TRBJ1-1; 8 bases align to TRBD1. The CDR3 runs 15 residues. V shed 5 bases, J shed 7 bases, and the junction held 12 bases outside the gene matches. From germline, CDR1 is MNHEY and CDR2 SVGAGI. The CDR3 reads CASSTRQGIRGEAFF. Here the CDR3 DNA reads TGTGCCAGCAGTACACGACAGGGGATCAGAGGTGAAGCTTTCTTT.